The 16 T cell receptor beta chains below were found in one sample sequenced in a study. MiXCR, applied by TCRdb to the RT-PCR reads, yields one record per CDR3 protein. The data hold 650,000 to 800,000 distinct CDR3 sequences, with approximately 14% observed a single time. Sequenced material: memory CD4+ T cells from blood. The receptors derive from a female donor in good health, serving as a healthy control.

This chain uses TRBV27 with TRBJ2-6; 11 bases align to TRBD1. CDR3 length equals 18 residues. Trimming removed 6 bases from V and 4 bases from J; junction bases left unmatched: 11. CDR1 is MNHEY and CDR2 is SMNVEV in the germline V gene (reference sequence). CDR3 in amino acids: CASRRTGQGAGGANVLTF. CDR3 DNA: TGTGCCAGCAGGAGGACCGGACAGGGGGCAGGAGGGGCCAACGTCCTGACTTTC.

This clonotype was observed many times. This chain links TRBV12-3 or TRBV12-4 with TRBJ2-3, with TRBD1 matching 9 bases. The CDR3 loop spans 15 amino acids. Germline trimming cut 6 bases from V and 3 bases from J; bases unmatched to any gene: 7. The CDR3 sequence: CASRPPDRGTDTQYF. CDR3 coding DNA: TGTGCCAGCAGACCCCCGGACAGGGGTACAGATACGCAGTATTTT.

This clonotype came up many times. This chain connects TRBV6-6 to TRBJ1-6; D ambiguous. This CDR3 spans 11 amino acids. The germline gives CDR1 MNHNY, CDR2 SVGAGI (reference sequence). Trimming took off 4 bases at V and 14 bases at J, with 9 bases between the two ends. The CDR3 DNA sequence: TGTGCCAGCAGTTCCACCCTTACCCTCCACTTT. It yields the protein CASSSTLTLHF.

A few counts support this clonotype. The chain is built from TRBV29-1 and TRBJ1-2, with 10 bases lining up with TRBD1. Germline V gives CDR1 SQVTM, CDR2 ANQGSEA. The CDR3 is 13 amino acids. J gave up 8 bases and V 5 bases, and 8 bases lay outside the gene matches. Here the CDR3 DNA reads TGCAGCGTTACAGACAGGGGGCTGTTCGGCTACACCTTC. As protein: CSVTDRGLFGYTF.

This clonotype was recorded a few times. The chain recombines TRBV5-1 with TRBJ1-2; D is unresolved. V lost 0 bases and J lost 10, with 22 bases in between. CDR3 length equals 16 residues. From germline, CDR1 is SGHRS and CDR2 YFSETQ. The CDR3 sequence is CASSLESGPPGRDYTF. The CDR3 DNA reads as TGCGCCAGCAGCTTGGAATCTGGGCCACCCGGTCGTGACTACACCTTC.

J is TRBJ2-1 and V is TRBV12-3 or TRBV12-4, with D hard to call. V was cut by 5 bases and J by 3 bases, with 14 bases left in between. The CDR3 has 15 residues. The CDR3 DNA reads as TGTGCCAGCAGTCCCAAAAGGACCTACTACAATGAGCAGTTCTTC. As protein: CASSPKRTYYNEQFF.

This clonotype was seen many times. The chain is built from TRBV20-1 and TRBJ1-3; 9 bases fit TRBD1. After removal of 6 bases from V and 8 bases from J, the junction contained 5 bases not matched to a gene. Germline V lookup: CDR1 DFQATT, CDR2 SNEGSKA (reference sequence). The CDR3 loop spans 12 amino acids. Here the CDR3 DNA reads TGCAGTGCCCCGACAGGGGGGCACACCATATATTTT. Its translation is CSAPTGGHTIYF.

The sample holds a few counts of this clonotype. The V call is TRBV12-3 or TRBV12-4, the J call TRBJ1-1, with D perhaps matching TRBD1 (6 bases). The V and J ends lost 3 bases and 5 bases respectively, with 22 bases between them. The CDR3 runs 17 residues. CDR3 sequence: CASSFSVLDRFWTEAFF. CDR3 sequence (DNA): TGTGCCAGCAGTTTTTCAGTTCTCGACAGGTTTTGGACTGAAGCTTTCTTT.

This clonotype was observed a few times. The conserved phenylalanine or tryptophan normally closing the CDR3 is absent here, so this likely arose from a read error. It is unclear where the CDR3 begins or ends on the DNA, so no DNA is shown, and the CDR3 is as TCRdb lists it. The rearrangement links TRBV4-2 to TRBJ2-2. Inclusive of both ends, the CDR3 amounts to 9 amino acids. The germline gives CDR1 LGHNA, CDR2 YNFKEQ. The CDR3 loop reads CASSQSQTA.

The table lists this clonotype with many counts. The chain has TRBV6-5 and TRBJ2-5; 7 bases are a match to TRBD1. Germline assignment: CDR1 MNHEY and CDR2 SVGAGI. V was pared by 2 bases and J by 4 bases, with 7 bases of the junction left unmatched. The CDR3 consists of 15 residues. The CDR3 sequence: CASSYTGTAGETQYF. The CDR3 DNA is TGTGCCAGCAGTTACACCGGGACAGCTGGAGAGACCCAGTACTTC.

This clonotype was picked up many times. The rearrangement links TRBV7-2 to TRBJ2-7; 7 bases match TRBD2. With V trimmed by 5 bases and J by 2 bases, 0 bases remained unmatched. CDR1 is SGHTA, CDR2 FQGNSA, per germline. This CDR3 contains 12 residues. The CDR3 nucleotides read TGTGCCAGCAGCGGGACTACCTACGAGCAGTACTTC. Protein sequence: CASSGTTYEQYF.

V gene TRBV18 combines with J gene TRBJ2-1, with D uncertain. CDR1 and CDR2 (germline): KGHSH, LQKENI. Trimming removed 5 bases at V and 7 bases at J, with 21 bases between. The CDR3 loop spans 16 amino acids. This chain's CDR3 is CASSTSRALTVNEQFF. The CDR3 DNA reads TGTGCCAGCTCAACGTCTCGAGCGCTAACTGTGAATGAGCAGTTCTTC. Combining the CDR3 with reference TRBV18 and TRBJ2-1 gives the whole variable domain NAGVMQNPRHLVRRRGQEARLRCSPMKGHSHVYWYRQLPEEGLKFMVYLQKENIIDESGMPKERFSAEFPKEGPSILRIQQVVRGDSAAYFCASSTSRALTVNEQFFGPGTRLTVL.

This clonotype has at least ten counts. The gene calls are TRBV7-3 and TRBJ2-2, with D possibly matching TRBD1 (6 bases). V was trimmed by 8 bases and J by 1 base, leaving 8 bases between them. Per the germline V gene, CDR1 is SGHTA and CDR2 is FQGTGA. There are 13 residues in the CDR3. The CDR3 protein is CASVQGNTGELFF. CDR3 nucleotide sequence: TGTGCCAGCGTACAGGGGAACACCGGGGAGCTGTTTTTT.

The sample holds a few counts of this clonotype. The chain joins TRBV27 to TRBJ1-5; TRBD1 agrees at 7 bases. V dropped 5 bases and J dropped 1; count of bases not matched to a gene: 11. CDR1 and CDR2 (germline): MNHEY, SMNVEV (reference sequence). CDR3 length: 17 amino acids. This chain's CDR3 is CASSLRLRDRSNQPQHF. The DNA of the CDR3 is TGTGCCAGCAGTCTTCGACTCCGGGACAGAAGCAATCAGCCCCAGCATTTT.

This sequence joins TRBV3-1 and TRBJ1-3; D call uncertain. CDR1 and CDR2 (germline): LGHDT, YNNKEL (reference sequence). V was shortened by 4 bases and J by 1 base, with 5 bases between the two germline ends. This CDR3 spans 13 amino acids. The CDR3, as DNA: TGTGCCAGCAGCCGTAGGTCTGGAAACACCATATATTTT. This translates into CASSRRSGNTIYF.

The genes are TRBV7-9 and TRBJ2-2; D is unresolved. Trimming left V 5 bases short and J 4 bases short, with 11 bases between. Germline V lookup: CDR1 SEHNR, CDR2 FQNEAQ (reference sequence). CDR3 size: 14 residues. DNA for the CDR3: TGTGCCAGCAGCCACTCCAGAGGCACCGGGGAGCTGTTTTTT. This sequence encodes CASSHSRGTGELFF.